This is a list of T cell receptor beta chains from one sample in a study of response to subunit inactivated influenza vaccine. MiXCR was run by TCRdb on the RT-PCR reads, yielding one entry per CDR3 protein. The sample holds hundreds of thousands of distinct CDR3 sequences; 7.6% are singletons and the top ten take roughly 13%. The sequences come from PBMCs from blood, collected less than 25 months after vaccination. These receptors came from a man in his fifties or sixties who received an inactivated influenza vaccine. CDR3s include the opening cysteine and the closing phenylalanine or tryptophan. A D gene is named only where the DNA matches it firmly. Some rows have no size entry. The others give once, few or many, or a class for an expanded clone.

D gene | J gene | clone size | V gene | CDR3 DNA | CDR3 protein
NA | TRBJ2-7 | many | TRBV5-1 | TGCGCCAGCAGCTTGACCGGGTCCGAGCAGTACTTC | CASSLTGSEQYF
NA | TRBJ2-2 | few | TRBV7-9 | TGTGCCAGCAAACCAATTACAGGGAACACCGGGGAGCTGTTTTTT | CASKPITGNTGELFF
TRBD2 | TRBJ2-2 | many | TRBV12-3/TRBV12-4 | TGTGCCAGCAGTTTAGGTAGCGGGGGGGCCTTGAACACCGGGGAGCTGTTTTTT | CASSLGSGGALNTGELFF
TRBD2 | TRBJ2-5 | NA | TRBV5-1 | TGCGCCAGCAGCCGCTGGACTAGCGGGGCAGAGACCCAGTACTTC | CASSRWTSGAETQYF
TRBD2 | TRBJ2-1 | NA | TRBV20-1 | TGCAGTGCTAGAGATCGGGCTAGCGGGTTAGCCTACAATGAGCAGTTCTTC | CSARDRASGLAYNEQFF
NA | TRBJ1-1 | few | TRBV29-1 | TGCAGCGTTAGCCAGTTGAACACTGAAGCTTTCTTT | CSVSQLNTEAFF
NA | TRBJ2-7 | many | TRBV27 | TGTGCCAGCAGTTTATCCCCTAGTTCCTACGAGCAGTACTTC | CASSLSPSSYEQYF
NA | TRBJ2-7 | many | TRBV7-9 | TGTGCCAGCAGCAAAACAGGGATGGGAGACGAGCAGTACTTC | CASSKTGMGDEQYF
NA | TRBJ1-5 | many | TRBV10-3 | TGTGCCATCGGGGCAGCTAATCAGCCCCAGCATTTT | CAIGAANQPQHF
NA | TRBJ2-3 | few | TRBV20-1 | TGCAGTGCTGACCAGAGGGGGGAGCCTCGGGATACGCAGTATTTT | CSADQRGEPRDTQYF
TRBD2 | TRBJ2-1 | NA | TRBV20-1 | TGCAGTGCTAGAGCGAGCGGGAGGGGCAATGAGCAGTTCTTC | CSARASGRGNEQFF
NA | TRBJ1-2 | NA | TRBV5-6 | TGTGCCAGCAGCTTGGCGGGAGGGGAAGGGGCCTGGGATGGCTACACCTTC | CASSLAGGEGAWDGYTF
NA | TRBJ2-5 | many | TRBV29-1 | TGCAGCGTTTACAGCGTTGCCGAGACCCAGTACTTC | CSVYSVAETQYF
NA | TRBJ2-1 | many | TRBV5-8 | TGTGCCACCGGCATGGGACGCCGGCTCTACAATGAGCAGTTCTTC | CATGMGRRLYNEQFF
TRBD2 | TRBJ2-5 | many | TRBV5-5 | TGTGCCAGCAGCTTTCAAGCAAGCGGGGGGTTGGAGACCCAGTACTTC | CASSFQASGGLETQYF
NA | TRBJ1-3 | many | TRBV12-3/TRBV12-4 | TGTGCCAGCAGTTTACTGATGGCCTCCCAGGGAAACACCATATATTTT | CASSLLMASQGNTIYF
TRBD2 | TRBJ2-1 | many | TRBV7-9 | TGTGCCAGCAGTTACGGCGGGGGGGCGTACTACAATGAGCAGTTCTTC | CASSYGGGAYYNEQFF
TRBD2 | TRBJ2-3 | many | TRBV10-3 | TGTGCCATCACTACTAGCGGGAGGACGGTGGGGACGCAGTATTTT | CAITTSGRTVGTQYF
TRBD1 | TRBJ1-6 | NA | TRBV5-6 | TGTGCCAGCAGCTTCTCAGGGGGCCTGTCGGTAAATTCACCCCTCCACTTT | CASSFSGGLSVNSPLHF
NA | TRBJ1-6 | NA | TRBV4-2 | TGTGCCAGCAGCCAAGGTCTGGAGACACCCCTCCACTTT | CASSQGLETPLHF
NA | TRBJ2-3 | few | TRBV28 | TGTGCCAGCAGTATCAGGGGAGCAAGGAAGTATTTT | CASSIRGARKYF
NA | TRBJ2-7 | many | TRBV20-1 | TGCAGTGCTAGAGCTTTTGGAACAGTCGAGCAGTACTTC | CSARAFGTVEQYF
NA | TRBJ1-1 | few | TRBV5-5 | TGTGCCAGCAGCTTGGAGCCGACGGGGGTGAACACTGAAGCTTTCTTT | CASSLEPTGVNTEAFF
NA | TRBJ2-3 | NA | TRBV5-1 | TGCGCCAGCAGCTTGGATCTCAGGAGTGATACGCAGTATTTT | CASSLDLRSDTQYF